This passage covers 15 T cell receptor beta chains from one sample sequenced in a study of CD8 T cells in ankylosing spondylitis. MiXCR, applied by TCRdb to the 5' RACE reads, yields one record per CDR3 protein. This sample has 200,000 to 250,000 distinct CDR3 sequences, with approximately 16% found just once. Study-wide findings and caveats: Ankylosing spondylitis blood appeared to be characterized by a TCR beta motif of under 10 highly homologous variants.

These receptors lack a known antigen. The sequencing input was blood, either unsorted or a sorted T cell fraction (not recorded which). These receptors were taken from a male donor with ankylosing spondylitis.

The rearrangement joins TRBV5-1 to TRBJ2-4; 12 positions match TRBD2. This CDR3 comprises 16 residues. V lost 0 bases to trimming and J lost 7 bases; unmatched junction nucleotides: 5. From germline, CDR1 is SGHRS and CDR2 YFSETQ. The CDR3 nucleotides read TGCGCCAGCAGCTTGGGGACTAGCGGGGACTGGAACATTCAGTACTTC. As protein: CASSLGTSGDWNIQYF.

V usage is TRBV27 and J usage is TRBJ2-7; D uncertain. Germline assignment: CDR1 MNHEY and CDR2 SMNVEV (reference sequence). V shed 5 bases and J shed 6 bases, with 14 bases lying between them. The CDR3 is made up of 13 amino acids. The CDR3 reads CASSGRSPGEQYF. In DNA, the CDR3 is TGTGCCAGCAGTGGTCGTAGCCCTGGCGAGCAGTACTTC.

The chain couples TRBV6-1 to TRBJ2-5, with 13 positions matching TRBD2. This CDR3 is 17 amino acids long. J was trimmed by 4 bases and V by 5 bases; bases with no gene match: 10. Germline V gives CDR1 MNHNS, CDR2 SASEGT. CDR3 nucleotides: TGTGCCAGCAGTCGGACTAGCGGGAGATATCTGGCAGAGACCCAGTACTTC. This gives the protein CASSRTSGRYLAETQYF.

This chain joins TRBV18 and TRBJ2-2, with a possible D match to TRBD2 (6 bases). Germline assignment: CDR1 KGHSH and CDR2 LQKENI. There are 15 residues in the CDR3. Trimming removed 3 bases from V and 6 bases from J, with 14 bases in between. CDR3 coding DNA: TGTGCCAGCTCACCGAACTCGGGGGTACCCGGGGAGCTGTTTTTT. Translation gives CASSPNSGVPGELFF.

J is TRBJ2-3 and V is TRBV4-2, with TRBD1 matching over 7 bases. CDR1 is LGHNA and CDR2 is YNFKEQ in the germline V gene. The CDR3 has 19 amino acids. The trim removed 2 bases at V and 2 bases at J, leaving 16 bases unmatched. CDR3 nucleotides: TGTGCCAGCAGCCAACATGCTATAATTACAGGGGAGTACACAGATACGCAGTATTTT. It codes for CASSQHAIITGEYTDTQYF.

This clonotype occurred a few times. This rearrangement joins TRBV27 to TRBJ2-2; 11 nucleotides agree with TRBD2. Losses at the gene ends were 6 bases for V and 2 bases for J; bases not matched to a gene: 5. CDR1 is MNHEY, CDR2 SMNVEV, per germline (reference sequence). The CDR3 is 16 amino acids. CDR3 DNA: TGTGCCAGCAGGCTGCTAGCGGGAGGAAACACCGGGGAGCTGTTTTTT. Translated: CASRLLAGGNTGELFF.

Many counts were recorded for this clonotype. This CDR3 is CASSLELDNEQFF. The CDR3 DNA reads as TGTGCCAGCAGCTTAGAATTGGACAATGAGCAGTTCTTC. This chain connects TRBV7-9 to TRBJ2-1; D is undetermined. V was trimmed by 1 base and J by 5 bases, leaving 6 bases between them. Germline-derived CDR1 and CDR2 are SEHNR and FQNEAQ (reference sequence). The CDR3 has 13 amino acids. The variable domain in full, completed from reference TRBV7-9 and TRBJ2-1, reads DTGVSQNPRHKITKRGQNVTFRCDPISEHNRLYWYRQTLGQGPEFLTYFQNEAQLEKSRLLSDRFSAERPKGSFSTLEIQRTEQGDSAMYLCASSLELDNEQFFGPGTRLTVL.

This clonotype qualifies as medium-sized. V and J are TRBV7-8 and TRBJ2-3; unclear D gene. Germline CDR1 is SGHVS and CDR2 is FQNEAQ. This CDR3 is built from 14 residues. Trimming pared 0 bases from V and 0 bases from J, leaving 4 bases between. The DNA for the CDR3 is TGTGCCAGCAGCTTAGCCTATAGCACAGATACGCAGTATTTT. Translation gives CASSLAYSTDTQYF.

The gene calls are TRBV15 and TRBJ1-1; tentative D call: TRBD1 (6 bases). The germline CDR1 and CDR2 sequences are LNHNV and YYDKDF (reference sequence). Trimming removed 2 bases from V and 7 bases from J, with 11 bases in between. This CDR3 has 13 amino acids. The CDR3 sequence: CATSRSWTDEAFF. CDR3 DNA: TGTGCCACCAGCAGAAGTTGGACAGATGAAGCTTTCTTT.

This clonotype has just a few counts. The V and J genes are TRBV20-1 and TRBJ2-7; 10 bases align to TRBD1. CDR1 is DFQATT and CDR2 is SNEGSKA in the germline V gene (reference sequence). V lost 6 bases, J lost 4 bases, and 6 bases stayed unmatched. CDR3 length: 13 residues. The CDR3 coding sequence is TGCAGTGCCCGGGACAGGGGTATGTACGAGCAGTACTTC. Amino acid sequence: CSARDRGMYEQYF.

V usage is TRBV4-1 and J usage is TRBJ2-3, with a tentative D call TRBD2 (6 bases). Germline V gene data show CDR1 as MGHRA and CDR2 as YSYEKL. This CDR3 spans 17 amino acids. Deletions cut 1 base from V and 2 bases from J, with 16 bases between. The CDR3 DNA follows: TGCGCCAGCAGCCAAGGATACCGGGACTTTACCACAGATACGCAGTATTTT. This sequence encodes CASSQGYRDFTTDTQYF.

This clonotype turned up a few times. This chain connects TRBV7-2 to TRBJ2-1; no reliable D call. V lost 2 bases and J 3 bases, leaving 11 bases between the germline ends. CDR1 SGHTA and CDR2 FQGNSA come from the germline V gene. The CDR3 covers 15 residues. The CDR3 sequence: CASSLPLSYYNEQFF. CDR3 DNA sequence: TGTGCCAGCAGCTTACCCCTTTCGTACTACAATGAGCAGTTCTTC.

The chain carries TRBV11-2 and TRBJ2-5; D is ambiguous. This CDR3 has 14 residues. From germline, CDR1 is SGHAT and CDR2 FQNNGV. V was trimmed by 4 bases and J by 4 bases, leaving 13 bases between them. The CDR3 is CASSSPPEGETQYF. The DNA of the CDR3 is TGTGCCAGCAGCTCGCCCCCGGAAGGAGAGACCCAGTACTTC.

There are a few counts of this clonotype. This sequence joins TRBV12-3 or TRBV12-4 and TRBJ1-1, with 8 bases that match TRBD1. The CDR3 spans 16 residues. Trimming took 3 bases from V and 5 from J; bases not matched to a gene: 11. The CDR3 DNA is TGTGCCAGCAGTTTCTCTCTTGAACAGGGGGTTACTGAAGCTTTCTTT. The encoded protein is CASSFSLEQGVTEAFF.

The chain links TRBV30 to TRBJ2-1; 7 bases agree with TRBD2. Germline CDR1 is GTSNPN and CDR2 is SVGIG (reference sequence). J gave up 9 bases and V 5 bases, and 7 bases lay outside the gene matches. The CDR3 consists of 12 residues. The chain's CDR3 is CAWGASGAEQFF. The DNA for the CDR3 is TGTGCCTGGGGGGCTAGCGGCGCTGAGCAGTTCTTC.